Presented here are 4 T cell receptor beta chains from one specimen sequenced in a study of T cell clonality in common variable immunodeficiency. Assay used: immunoSEQ multiplex PCR; TCRdb lists only in-frame clones, some missing. The data show 40,000 to 45,000 clones, with none appearing a single time. The sample taken for sequencing was peripheral blood mononuclear cells. Every receptor here comes from a person aged 18-70 years in good health.

This clone was seen many times. The read ends 3 residues before the CDR3 terminus; that terminus is restored from the germline J gene. V is TRBV12-3 or TRBV12-4 and J is TRBJ1-2; 10 nucleotides align to TRBD1. Trimming removed 3 bases from V and 4 bases from J; junction bases left unmatched: 5. This CDR3 has 15 amino acids. The sequenced CDR3 bases are TGTGCCAGCAGTTTGATGACAGGGGGCAGCTATGGC. Translation: CASSLMTGGSYG. The complete CDR3 protein is CASSLMTGGSYGYTF.

This clone appeared many times. The CDR3 end falls 3 residues outside the read, so it is completed with the germline J gene. The chain couples TRBV6-1 to TRBJ1-4; possible D gene TRBD1, 6 bases. Trimming shortened V by 3 bases and J by 8 bases, and 13 bases separated the two germline ends. In germline, CDR1 is MNHNS, CDR2 SASEGT. The CDR3 spans 14 residues. The DNA read from the CDR3 is TGTGCCAGCAGTGAGGGTGGGGGCTGGGAAAAA. Residues: CASSEGGGWEK. The CDR3, in full, reads CASSEGGGWEKLFF.

This clone has just a few counts. The missing CDR3 end, 3 residues past where the read stops, is filled in from the germline J gene. Other DNA sequences in this specimen translate into the identical CDR3. The chain is built from TRBV18 and TRBJ2-4, with TRBD2 as a possible D gene (5 bases). The CDR3 loop spans 19 amino acids. Trimming cost V 6 bases and J 2 bases, with 26 bases left between them. CDR1 and CDR2 (germline): KGHSH, LQKENI. The CDR3 protein is CASSPSGPTTGGSKNIQYF. The sequenced part of the CDR3 DNA is TGTGCCAGCTCCCCCTCCGGACCAACCACTGGCGGGTCCAAAAACATT.

This clone was counted between two and nine times. The DNA ends 3 residues before the CDR3 does, and the rest of the CDR3 is filled in from the germline J gene. The chain is built from TRBV2 and TRBJ1-5; D possibly corresponds to TRBD1 (6 bases). With 3 bases removed from V and 4 bases from J, the gap between germline ends came to 16 bases. CDR1 and CDR2 (germline): SNHLY, FYNNEI. CDR3 length: 16 amino acids. CDR3 DNA, as far as it was read: TGTGCCAGCAGTGAGGGGGGGGGCCTACAAAATCAGCCC. Translated: CASSEGGGLQNQP. The full CDR3 is CASSEGGGLQNQPQHF.